This T cell receptor beta chain was captured in a study of shared clonotypes between healthy human individuals. Whole-study context: Each donor contributed plates that comprised three CD4 naive, three CD4 memory, two CD8 naive and one CD8 memory.

For this clone: Its matching antigen is unknown.

Only in-frame clones appear in the TCRdb table, and some are missing; sequencing was by immunoSEQ multiplex PCR. Among about 1 million clones listed, 75% to 85% were seen once. Study-wide results and limits: Only blood samples were collected, and tissue repertoires likely differ.

The germline gives CDR1 SGHRS, CDR2 YFSETQ. Losses at the gene ends were 4 bases for V and 1 base for J; bases not matched to a gene: 5. The CDR3 totals 15 residues. The genes are TRBV5-1 and TRBJ2-7, with 10 bases fitting TRBD2. Sample: memory CD4+ T cells from PBMCs. Subset described: CD45RA-negative fraction. This sequence was found in a man younger than 30 in good health. Some clones in this sample may be carry-over from other donors' samples. Here the CDR3 DNA reads TGCGCCAGCAGCAGAACTAGCGGGACTTCCTACGAGCAGTACTTC. It is translated as CASSRTSGTSYEQYF. Full variable domain (rest looked up from reference TRBV5-1 and TRBJ2-7): KAGVTQTPRYLIKTRGQQVTLSCSPISGHRSVSWYQQTPGQGLQFLFEYFSETQRNKGNFPGRFSGRQFSNSRSEMNVSTLELGDSALYLCASSRTSGTSYEQYFGPGTRLTVT.